Each of the 6 T cell receptor beta chains below was sequenced from the same sample in a study of T cells in women clearing cervical HPV infection. The data were produced by immunoSEQ multiplex PCR, yet TCRdb's version contains in-frame clones alone and is incomplete. In total, the table holds more than 30,000 clones. The sample was blood buffy coat. Source of these receptors: a woman aged 18 to 75 with a cervical HPV16 infection that either progressed to CIN3+ or cleared (not recorded which).

Notes on this clone: The CDR3 end lies 3 residues beyond the end of the read and is filled in from the germline J gene. The genes are TRBV5-1 and TRBJ2-3, with TRBD2 matching 14 bases. This CDR3 has 21 amino acids. Germline assignment: CDR1 SGHRS and CDR2 YFSETQ. The J segment lost 3 bases and the V segment lost 0 bases, leaving 15 bases of the junction unmatched. CDR3 bases read: TGCGCCAGCAGCTTGGTGCCCCGACTAGCGGGAGGGCCAATCCGAACAGATACG. Translating gives CASSLVPRLAGGPIRTDT. The whole CDR3 protein is CASSLVPRLAGGPIRTDTQYF.

As regards this clone: The read terminates 3 residues before the CDR3 end, so the remaining end is supplied by the germline J gene. V gene TRBV4-1 combines with J gene TRBJ2-7, with a weak D call TRBD1 (5 bases). From germline, CDR1 is MGHRA and CDR2 YSYEKL. CDR3 length: 15 amino acids. V lost 0 bases and J 6 bases, leaving 15 bases between the germline ends. The CDR3 loop is CASSQDLRQRIEQYF. Incomplete CDR3 DNA: TGCGCCAGCAGCCAAGATCTGAGACAGAGAATCGAG.

As concerns this clone: The read finishes 3 residues shy of the CDR3 end, and the germline J gene is used to complete it. This sequence joins TRBV20-1 and TRBJ1-6; TRBD1 matches at 7 bases. Germline V gives CDR1 DFQATT, CDR2 SNEGSKA (reference sequence). CDR3 length: 14 amino acids. CDR3 bases read: TGCAGTGCTAGAGATAGGCAGGGGGATAGGCCC. This encodes CSARDRQGDRP. The whole CDR3 region reads CSARDRQGDRPLHF.

A remark on this clone: The CDR3 end falls 3 residues outside the read, so it is completed with the germline J gene. V usage is TRBV2 and J usage is TRBJ1-1; D uncertain. Germline V CDR1 and CDR2: SNHLY, FYNNEI. The CDR3 loop spans 13 amino acids. V was shortened by 3 bases and J by 0 bases, with 5 bases between the two germline ends. The CDR3 bases that were read are TGTGCCAGCAGTGACAGGTTGAACACTGAA. As protein: CASSDRLNTE. The whole CDR3 sequence reads CASSDRLNTEAFF.

Notes on this clone: Sequencing ends 3 residues short of the CDR3 end; the germline J gene provides the rest. This chain links TRBV5-1 with TRBJ2-2; TRBD1 aligns across 9 bases. Germline V gene sequence: CDR1 SGHRS, CDR2 YFSETQ. Trimming at V came to 1 base and at J to 5 bases, leaving 9 bases not matched to a gene. The CDR3 has 17 amino acids. The part of the CDR3 DNA that was read is TGCGCCAGCAGCTTGCCGTGGGACAGGGTTAAAACCGGGGAG. This translates into CASSLPWDRVKTGE. The whole CDR3 is CASSLPWDRVKTGELFF.

Comments on this clone: The read halts 3 residues ahead of the CDR3 end, with the missing end drawn from the germline J gene. V is TRBV20-1 and J is TRBJ1-4; 10 bases line up with TRBD1. V lost 2 bases and J lost 6; bases outside the gene matches: 3. Germline V CDR1 and CDR2: DFQATT, SNEGSKA (reference sequence). The CDR3 spans 14 residues. CDR3 bases read: TGCAGTGCTAGAACCGGGACAGGGGATGAAAAA. Amino acids: CSARTGTGDEK. The whole CDR3 sequence reads CSARTGTGDEKLFF.